These 22 T cell receptor beta chains originate from one sample sequenced in a study of blood T cell repertoires in COVID-19. The assay was immunoSEQ multiplex PCR, and TCRdb's table has in-frame clones only and misses some. The sample lists 300,000 or so clones, 86% seen once, with approximately 4.4% in the top ten. Sequenced material: PBMCs or T cells enriched from blood (not recorded which). The receptors here all came from a woman aged 40-49 years with acute COVID-19.

This sequence joins TRBV9 and TRBJ1-1; D gene ambiguous. Looked up from germline, CDR1 is SGDLS and CDR2 is YYNGEE. This CDR3 region has 14 residues. The ends were cut back, 0 bases at V and 3 bases at J, with 9 bases in the middle. The CDR3 is CASSVEGRDTEAFF. For the CDR3, the DNA is TGTGCCAGCAGCGTAGAAGGGCGGGACACTGAAGCTTTCTTT. Full variable domain (outside the CDR3, taken from reference TRBV9 and TRBJ1-1): DSGVTQTPKHLITATGQRVTLRCSPRSGDLSVYWYQQSLDQGLQFLIQYYNGEERAKGNILERFSAQQFPDLHSELNLSSLELGDSALYFCASSVEGRDTEAFFGQGTRLTVV.

The gene calls are TRBV4-1 and TRBJ2-7; TRBD1 agrees at 8 bases. V trimming: 4 bases; J trimming: 3 bases; junction bases outside the gene matches: 11. Germline CDR1 MGHRA, CDR2 YSYEKL. This CDR3 has 16 residues. CDR3 DNA sequence: TGCGCCAGCAGCCCGGACAGGGCCCGGCACGACTACGAGCAGTACTTC. Amino acids: CASSPDRARHDYEQYF.

The V call is TRBV5-1, the J call TRBJ2-7, with 9 bases aligning to TRBD1. The V and J ends lost 3 bases and 1 base, in that order; junction bases with no gene match: 2. CDR1 is SGHRS, CDR2 YFSETQ, per germline. The CDR3 is 14 amino acids. CDR3 bases: TGCGCCAGCAGCTGGGGACAGGGTTCCTACGAGCAGTACTTC. The encoded protein is CASSWGQGSYEQYF.

This clone appeared many times. The rearrangement uses TRBV20-1 and TRBJ1-5; D call uncertain. Germline-derived CDR1 and CDR2 are DFQATT and SNEGSKA (reference sequence). The CDR3 is 11 residues long. Deletions cut 3 bases from V and 5 bases from J, with 5 bases between. CDR3 DNA: TGCAGTGCTAGTCCCGATCAGCCCCAGCATTTT. As protein: CSASPDQPQHF.

The chain has TRBV11-2 and TRBJ1-5; 7 bases line up with TRBD1. There are 17 residues in the CDR3. Germline lookup yields CDR1 SGHAT and CDR2 FQNNGV. V lost 1 base and J lost 2; bases outside the gene matches: 8. CDR3 protein: CASSLGGTVVGNQPQHF. The CDR3 DNA follows: TGTGCCAGCAGCTTAGGGGGGACAGTTGTGGGCAATCAGCCCCAGCATTTT.

This clone has a single count. V gene TRBV6-5 combines with J gene TRBJ2-3; a possible D gene is TRBD1 (6 bases). This CDR3 has 14 amino acids. Per germline, CDR1 MNHEY and CDR2 SVGAGI. Trimming removed 7 bases at V and 2 bases at J, with 13 bases between. CDR3 sequence (DNA): TGTGCCAGCATGGGAGACAGGTTCACAGATACGCAGTATTTT. Protein sequence: CASMGDRFTDTQYF.

The V call is TRBV9, the J call TRBJ1-5; 7 bases are shared with TRBD1. This CDR3 has 15 amino acids. Trimming removed 2 bases from V and 0 bases from J; junction bases left unmatched: 2. Germline V gives CDR1 SGDLS, CDR2 YYNGEE. This CDR3 reads CASSVTGNSNQPQHF. The CDR3, as DNA: TGTGCCAGCAGCGTGACAGGGAATAGCAATCAGCCCCAGCATTTT.

The rearrangement links TRBV28 to TRBJ2-7; 15 nucleotides align to TRBD2. Germline V CDR1 and CDR2: MDHEN, SYDVKM. This CDR3 contains 17 residues. Trimming cost V 2 bases and J 5 bases; bases outside gene matches: 7. The CDR3 loop is CASSLTGLAGGVHEQYF. The CDR3 nucleotides are TGTGCCAGCAGTTTAACGGGACTAGCGGGGGGCGTCCACGAGCAGTACTTC.

The gene calls are TRBV10-3 and TRBJ1-1; D may be TRBD1 (6 bases). The ends were cut back, 6 bases at V and 3 bases at J, with 11 bases in the middle. This CDR3 contains 13 residues. Germline V gene data show CDR1 as ENHRY and CDR2 as SYGVKD. CDR3 sequence reads: CAIRGDTYTEAFF. CDR3 bases: TGTGCCATCAGGGGGGACACGTACACTGAAGCTTTCTTT.

The CDR3 sequence is CASSYPWTSGKETQYF. CDR3 nucleotides: TGTGCCAGCAGTTACCCATGGACTAGCGGAAAAGAGACCCAGTACTTC. The chain employs TRBV6-5 and TRBJ2-5, with TRBD2 matching over 10 bases. V lost 2 bases to trimming and J lost 3 bases; unmatched junction nucleotides: 6. In germline, CDR1 is MNHEY, CDR2 SVGAGI. The CDR3 loop spans 16 amino acids.

V usage is TRBV6-5 and J usage is TRBJ2-3, with 8 bases matching TRBD2. The length of the CDR3 is 15 residues. Germline CDR1 reads MNHEY; CDR2 reads SVGAGI. Trimming at V came to 4 bases and at J to 4 bases, leaving 7 bases not matched to a gene. Written as DNA, the CDR3 is TGTGCCAGCAGTTCCCTGCGGGGGGCCCCAGATACGCAGTATTTT. This translates into CASSSLRGAPDTQYF.

V gene TRBV3-1 (or the pseudogene TRBV3-2) combines with J gene TRBJ1-5; D is uncertain. The length of the CDR3 is 13 residues. Germline loops: CDR1 LGHDT, CDR2 YNNKEL (reference sequence). Trimming left V 4 bases short and J 5 bases short, with 9 bases between. CDR3 nucleotide sequence: TGTGCCAGCAGCCCCGGTCGAGATCAGCCCCAGCATTTT. It translates to CASSPGRDQPQHF.

This clone turned up a few times. CDR3 bases: TGTGCCAGCAGAGGCGGGGGATCCTCCTACAATGAGCAGTTCTTC. It encodes CASRGGGSSYNEQFF. The chain uses TRBV6-5 and TRBJ2-1; TRBD2 aligns across 7 bases. CDR1 MNHEY and CDR2 SVGAGI come from the germline V gene. V trimming: 6 bases; J trimming: 0 bases; junction bases outside the gene matches: 5. This CDR3 region has 15 residues.

The rearrangement uses TRBV19 and TRBJ1-5, with 7 bases identical to TRBD1. Trimming cost V 5 bases and J 7 bases; bases outside gene matches: 5. Germline V CDR1 and CDR2: LNHDA, SQIVND (reference sequence). The CDR3 loop spans 13 amino acids. The CDR3 sequence is CASSVAGGQPQHF. CDR3 nucleotides: TGTGCCAGTAGTGTGGCAGGGGGGCAGCCCCAGCATTTT.

This chain joins TRBV11-1 and TRBJ2-1, with 11 bases that match TRBD1. Germline V gene lookup returns CDR1 SGHAT and CDR2 FQDESV (reference sequence). The CDR3 is 15 amino acids. The ends lost 4 bases at V and 4 bases at J; junction bases unmatched: 3. CDR3 residues: CASSWGQGVYNEQFF. CDR3 in DNA: TGTGCCAGCAGCTGGGGACAGGGGGTTTACAATGAGCAGTTCTTC.

V usage is TRBV5-6 and J usage is TRBJ1-1; TRBD1 is a possible D gene (5 bases). Germline V gene data show CDR1 as SGHDT and CDR2 as YYEEEE. V lost 4 bases, J lost 6 bases, and 16 bases lay in between. The CDR3 is made up of 14 amino acids. This CDR3 is CASSRPGDVAEAFF. The CDR3 region has the DNA TGTGCCAGCAGCCGGCCGGGGGATGTCGCTGAAGCTTTCTTT.

J is TRBJ1-5 and V is TRBV19; tentatively, D is TRBD1 (6 bases). There are 15 residues in the CDR3. Germline CDR1 LNHDA, CDR2 SQIVND (reference sequence). The V end lost 3 bases, the J end lost 1 base, and 10 bases lay between the germline ends. CDR3 in DNA: TGTGCCAGTAGTATGTACAGGGTAAGCAATCAGCCCCAGCATTTT. Translating gives CASSMYRVSNQPQHF.

The chain carries TRBV4-3 and TRBJ1-1; perhaps TRBD1 as D (6 bases). V was trimmed by 1 base and J by 4 bases, leaving 10 bases between them. This CDR3 is 14 amino acids long. Germline V lookup: CDR1 LGHNA, CDR2 YSLEER. The CDR3 coding sequence is TGCGCCAGCAGCCAAGCCTACAGGGCCACTGAAGCTTTCTTT. Protein: CASSQAYRATEAFF.

V usage is TRBV11-3 and J usage is TRBJ2-7, with TRBD2 matching 7 bases. CDR1 is SGHNT, CDR2 YENEEA, per germline. The CDR3 is 14 residues long. The J segment lost 2 bases and the V segment lost 3 bases, leaving 4 bases of the junction unmatched. Here the CDR3 DNA reads TGTGCCAGCAGCTTGACGGGGGGAGCCTACGAGCAGTACTTC. Its translation: CASSLTGGAYEQYF.

This clone was observed a handful of times. V is TRBV12-3 or TRBV12-4 and J is TRBJ1-1; D possibly corresponds to TRBD1 (5 bases). The CDR3 runs to 12 residues. Trimming left V 9 bases short and J 3 bases short, with 11 bases between. CDR3 loop: CASGGLDTEAFF. CDR3 DNA sequence: TGTGCCAGTGGGGGGTTGGACACTGAAGCTTTCTTT.

The chain is built from TRBV2 and TRBJ2-1; unclear D gene. Germline CDR1 reads SNHLY; CDR2 reads FYNNEI. V was cut by 0 bases and J by 0 bases, with 9 bases left in between. The length of the CDR3 is 16 residues. CDR3 sequence: CASSEALYSSYNEQFF. In DNA, the CDR3 is TGTGCCAGCAGTGAAGCCCTTTACAGCTCCTACAATGAGCAGTTCTTC.

The chain combines TRBV7-9 with TRBJ2-5; D is uncertain. V was shortened by 3 bases and J by 0 bases, with 5 bases between the two germline ends. The CDR3 extends over 13 amino acids. Germline lookup yields CDR1 SEHNR and CDR2 FQNEAQ (reference sequence). The CDR3 sequence: CASSLIDQETQYF. Here the CDR3 DNA reads TGTGCCAGCAGCTTGATAGACCAAGAGACCCAGTACTTC.